Presented here are 20 T cell receptor beta chains from one specimen sequenced in a study of T cells after yellow fever vaccination. TCRdb analysed the 5' RACE reads with MiXCR anew, one entry per CDR3 protein. This sample yields about 340,000 distinct CDR3 sequences, of which under 15% are seen a single time; about 3% belongs to the top ten. The sequenced sample was CD4+ T cells sorted from PBMCs, obtained 15 days after the yellow fever booster vaccination. All receptors derive from a man between 18 and 35 years old who received the YFV17D yellow fever vaccine.

This chain connects TRBV4-2 to TRBJ1-1; no clear D gene. Germline CDR1 and CDR2: LGHNA and YNFKEQ. The CDR3 covers 14 residues. The ends were cut back, 0 bases at V and 0 bases at J, with 5 bases in the middle. DNA of the CDR3: TGTGCCAGCAGCCAAGAACCAATGAACACTGAAGCTTTCTTT. Its protein is CASSQEPMNTEAFF.

The chain couples TRBV11-2 to TRBJ2-3, with TRBD2 matching 11 bases. The V and J ends lost 2 bases and 3 bases, in that order; junction bases with no gene match: 4. Germline V lookup: CDR1 SGHAT, CDR2 FQNNGV. CDR3 length: 16 residues. DNA for the CDR3: TGTGCCAGCAGCTTACGGAGACTAGCGGGGACAGATACGCAGTATTTT. Amino acid sequence: CASSLRRLAGTDTQYF.

The chain is built from TRBV7-8 and TRBJ2-5, with D hard to call. V lost 0 bases, J lost 2 bases, and 10 bases lay in between. There are 15 residues in the CDR3. The germline V gene encodes CDR1 SGHVS and CDR2 FQNEAQ. The CDR3 bases are TGTGCCAGCAGCTTAGCGTCGCAGAGACAAGAGACCCAGTACTTC. Its translation is CASSLASQRQETQYF.

This rearrangement joins TRBV24-1 to TRBJ1-2; D uncertain. The CDR3 extends over 12 amino acids. V was shortened by 1 base and J by 10 bases, with 9 bases between the two germline ends. Germline V lookup: CDR1 KGHDR, CDR2 SFDVKD. The CDR3 here is CATSDFWTNYTF. CDR3 sequence (DNA): TGTGCCACCAGTGATTTTTGGACCAACTACACCTTC.

The chain carries TRBV20-1 and TRBJ2-7; 8 nucleotides match TRBD1. The V segment lost 0 bases and the J segment 3 bases; nucleotides outside the gene matches: 7. This CDR3 contains 15 residues. CDR1 DFQATT and CDR2 SNEGSKA come from the germline V gene (reference sequence). The CDR3 reads CSAREPGQAIYEQYV. Here the CDR3 DNA reads TGCAGTGCTAGAGAACCGGGACAGGCAATCTACGAGCAGTACGTC.

This clonotype has just a few counts. CDR3 amino acids: CASSSPSGGRYNEQFF. DNA of the CDR3: TGTGCCAGCAGTTCCCCTAGCGGGGGGCGATACAATGAGCAGTTCTTC. The chain employs TRBV6-5 and TRBJ2-1, with TRBD2 identical over 11 bases. The CDR3 is made up of 16 amino acids. The junction had 6 bases not matched to a gene; V was cut back by 4 bases and J by 4 bases. The germline V gene encodes CDR1 MNHEY and CDR2 SVGAGI.

This clonotype appeared a few times. The V gene is TRBV28, the J gene TRBJ2-4; tentatively, D is TRBD1 or TRBD2 (5 bases each). The germline V gene encodes CDR1 MDHEN and CDR2 SYDVKM. This CDR3 has 15 amino acids. Deletions cut 7 bases from V and 4 bases from J, with 17 bases between. In DNA form, the CDR3 reads TGTGCCAGCAAAGGACACCGAGGGTCAAAAAACATTCAGTACTTC. This encodes CASKGHRGSKNIQYF.

In this sample, this clonotype turned up a few times. This chain connects TRBV7-8 to TRBJ2-1; tentatively, D is TRBD2 (5 bases). The germline gives CDR1 SGHVS, CDR2 FQNEAQ. The CDR3 consists of 13 residues. The V and J ends lost 2 bases and 9 bases respectively, with 11 bases between them. The CDR3 reads CASSLIPGIEQFF. The DNA for the CDR3 is TGTGCCAGCAGCTTAATCCCGGGAATTGAGCAGTTCTTC. Filled out from reference TRBV7-8 and TRBJ2-1, the complete variable domain reads GAGVSQSPRYKVAKRGQDVALRCDPISGHVSLFWYQQALGQGPEFLTYFQNEAQLDKSGLPSDRFFAERPEGSVSTLKIQRTQQEDSAVYLCASSLIPGIEQFFGPGTRLTVL.

The chain has TRBV6-5 and TRBJ1-2, with D possibly matching TRBD1 (6 bases). Trimming removed 0 bases at V and 4 bases at J, with 9 bases between. This CDR3 region has 14 residues. CDR1 is MNHEY and CDR2 is SVGAGI in the germline V gene. Written as DNA, the CDR3 is TGTGCCAGCAGTTACTCTGGACAGCCCTATGGCTACACCTTC. Encoded protein: CASSYSGQPYGYTF.

This clonotype was seen a few times. This chain connects TRBV6-2 or TRBV6-3 to TRBJ2-7; no clear D gene. CDR3 length: 14 residues. V was trimmed by 0 bases and J by 2 bases, leaving 8 bases between them. CDR1 MNHEY and CDR2 SVGEGT come from the germline V gene. CDR3 in amino acids: CASSYSGRPYEQYV. The CDR3 coding sequence is TGTGCCAGCAGTTACTCTGGCCGTCCCTACGAGCAGTACGTC.

A few counts support this clonotype. The chain joins TRBV20-1 to TRBJ2-3, with TRBD2 matching 8 bases. Germline values: CDR1 DFQATT, CDR2 SNEGSKA (reference sequence). CDR3 length equals 15 residues. V lost 2 bases and J lost 4; bases outside the gene matches: 8. CDR3 sequence reads: CSARTGTRVPDTQYF. The CDR3, as DNA: TGCAGTGCTAGAACCGGGACTAGAGTCCCAGATACGCAGTATTTT.

This clonotype has ten or more counts. The rearrangement uses TRBV29-1 and TRBJ2-7; unclear D gene. The germline CDR1 and CDR2 sequences are SQVTM and ANQGSEA. The V gene lost 4 bases and the J gene lost 2 bases, with 9 bases spanning the gap. The CDR3 loop spans 12 amino acids. This chain's CDR3 is CSVAEQTYEQYF. The CDR3 DNA is TGCAGCGTTGCGGAACAGACCTACGAGCAGTACTTC.

This clonotype is a singleton in its sample. The chain links TRBV12-2 to TRBJ1-5; no check of the table's D call, TRBD1, against the DNA was made. TRBV12-2 is deemed a pseudogene. The CDR3 is made up of 18 amino acids. CDR3 loop: CASRFRQGRWFRNQPQHF. Written as DNA, the CDR3 is TGTGCAAGTCGCTTTAGGCAGGGTCGTTGGTTTAGGAATCAGCCCCAGCATTTT.

This clonotype has just a few counts. The chain couples TRBV2 to TRBJ1-4; a weak D match, TRBD1 (5 bases). V dropped 6 bases and J dropped 13 bases, with 18 bases sitting between them. Germline assignment: CDR1 SNHLY and CDR2 FYNNEI. The CDR3 runs to 13 residues. The chain's CDR3 is CASRTNTGLGLFF. CDR3 DNA sequence: TGTGCCAGCAGGACCAATACGGGACTAGGACTGTTTTTT.

This clonotype was recorded many times. The chain joins TRBV25-1 to TRBJ2-1; D gene unclear. V was trimmed by 1 base and J by 5 bases, leaving 6 bases between them. Germline V gives CDR1 MGHDK, CDR2 SYGVNS. There are 13 residues in the CDR3. CDR3 amino acids: CASSEWGNNEQFF. CDR3 DNA: TGTGCCAGCAGTGAATGGGGAAACAATGAGCAGTTCTTC. The full variable domain, with the rest looked up from reference TRBV25-1 and TRBJ2-1, is EADIYQTPRYLVIGTGKKITLECSQTMGHDKMYWYQQDPGMELHLIHYSYGVNSTEKGDLSSESTVSRIRTEHFPLTLESARPSHTSQYLCASSEWGNNEQFFGPGTRLTVL.

This clonotype was counted many times. This rearrangement joins TRBV4-2 to TRBJ2-7; D remains unclear. V gave up 4 bases and J gave up 3 bases, with 7 bases separating them. The CDR3 is 12 amino acids. Germline CDR1 reads LGHNA; CDR2 reads YNFKEQ. CDR3 amino acids: CASSRPNYEQYV. CDR3 sequence (DNA): TGTGCCAGCAGCCGGCCGAACTACGAGCAGTACGTC.

The CDR3 DNA is TGTGCCACCACGAGTTCAGGGGGGACTGAAGCTTTCTTT. Amino acid sequence: CATTSSGGTEAFF. The V and J genes are TRBV24-1 and TRBJ1-1, with 7 bases matching TRBD1. V lost 8 bases, J lost 5 bases, and 7 bases stayed unmatched. Germline V gives CDR1 KGHDR, CDR2 SFDVKD. The CDR3 extends over 13 amino acids.

The chain carries TRBV6-6 and TRBJ2-2; 7 bases line up with TRBD1. The V gene's germline CDR1 is MNHNY and CDR2 SVGAGI (reference sequence). The CDR3 sequence is 17 residues long. Unmatched junction bases numbered 16, after V lost 6 bases and J lost 6 bases. The CDR3: CASSLGRQGLFPGELFF. The CDR3 nucleotides are TGTGCCAGCAGCCTCGGTCGACAGGGTTTATTCCCCGGGGAGCTGTTTTTT.

The chain joins TRBV30 to TRBJ2-1, with 11 positions matching TRBD2. Germline CDR1 reads GTSNPN; CDR2 reads SVGIG (reference sequence). This CDR3 contains 15 residues. After removal of 2 bases from V and 6 bases from J, the junction contained 6 bases not matched to a gene. For the CDR3, the DNA is TGTGCCTGGAGTCCCAAGGGACTAGCGGCCAATGAGCAGTTCTTC. It is translated as CAWSPKGLAANEQFF.

The chain employs TRBV29-1 and TRBJ1-3, with TRBD1 matching 7 bases. V dropped 8 bases and J dropped 2; count of bases not matched to a gene: 12. The germline V gene encodes CDR1 SQVTM and CDR2 ANQGSEA. CDR3 size: 15 residues. CDR3 nucleotide sequence: TGCAGCACCGCGGAGGCACAGGGGCCTGGAAACACCATATATTTT. This translates into CSTAEAQGPGNTIYF.